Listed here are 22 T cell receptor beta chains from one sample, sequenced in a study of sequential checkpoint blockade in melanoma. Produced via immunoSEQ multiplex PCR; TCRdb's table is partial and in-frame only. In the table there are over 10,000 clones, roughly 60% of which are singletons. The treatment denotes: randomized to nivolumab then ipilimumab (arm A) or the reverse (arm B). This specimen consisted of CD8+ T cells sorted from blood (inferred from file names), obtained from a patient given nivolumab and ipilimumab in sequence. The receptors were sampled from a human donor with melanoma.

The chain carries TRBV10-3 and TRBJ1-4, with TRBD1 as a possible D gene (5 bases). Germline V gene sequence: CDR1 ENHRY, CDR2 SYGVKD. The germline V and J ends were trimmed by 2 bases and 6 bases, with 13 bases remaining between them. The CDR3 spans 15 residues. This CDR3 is CAISEGAPGHEKLFF. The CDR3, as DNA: TGTGCCATCAGTGAGGGGGCCCCGGGCCATGAAAAACTGTTTTTT.

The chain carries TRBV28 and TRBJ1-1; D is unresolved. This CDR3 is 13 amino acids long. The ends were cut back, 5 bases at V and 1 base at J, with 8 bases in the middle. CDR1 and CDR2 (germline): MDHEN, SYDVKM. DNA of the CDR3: TGTGCCAGCAGTCACGACTGGAACACTGAAGCTTTCTTT. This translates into CASSHDWNTEAFF.

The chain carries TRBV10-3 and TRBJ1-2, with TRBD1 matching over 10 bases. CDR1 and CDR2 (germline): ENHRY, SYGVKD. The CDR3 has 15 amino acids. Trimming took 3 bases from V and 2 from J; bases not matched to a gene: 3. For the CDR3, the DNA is TGTGCCATCAGTGATTCGGACAGGGGGAACTATGGCTACACCTTC. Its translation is CAISDSDRGNYGYTF.

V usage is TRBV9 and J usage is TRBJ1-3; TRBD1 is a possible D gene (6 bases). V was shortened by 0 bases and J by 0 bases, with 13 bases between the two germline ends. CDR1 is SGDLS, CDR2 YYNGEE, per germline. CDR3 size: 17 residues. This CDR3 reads CASSVEAGAVSGNTIYF. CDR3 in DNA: TGTGCCAGCAGCGTAGAGGCAGGGGCCGTCTCTGGAAACACCATATATTTT.

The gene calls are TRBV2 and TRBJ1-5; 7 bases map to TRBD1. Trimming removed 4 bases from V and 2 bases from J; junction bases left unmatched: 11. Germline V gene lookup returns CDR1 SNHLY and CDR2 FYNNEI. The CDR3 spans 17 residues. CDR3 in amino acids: CASSAKNRGFGNQPQHF. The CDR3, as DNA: TGTGCCAGCAGTGCGAAAAACAGGGGATTTGGCAATCAGCCCCAGCATTTT.

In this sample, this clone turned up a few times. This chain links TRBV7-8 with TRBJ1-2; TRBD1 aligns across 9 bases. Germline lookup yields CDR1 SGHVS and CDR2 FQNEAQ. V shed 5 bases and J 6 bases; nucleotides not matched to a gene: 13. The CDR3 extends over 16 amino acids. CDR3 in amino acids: CASSEQWGTGMNGYTF. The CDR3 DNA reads TGTGCCAGCAGCGAACAATGGGGGACAGGGATGAATGGCTACACCTTC.

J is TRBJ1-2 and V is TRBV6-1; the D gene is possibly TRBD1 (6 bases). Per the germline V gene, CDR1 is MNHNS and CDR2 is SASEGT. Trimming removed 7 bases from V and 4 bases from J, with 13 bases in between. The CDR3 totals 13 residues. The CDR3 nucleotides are TGTGCCAGCACAGGTCAGGGGACCTATGGCTACACCTTC. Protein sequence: CASTGQGTYGYTF.

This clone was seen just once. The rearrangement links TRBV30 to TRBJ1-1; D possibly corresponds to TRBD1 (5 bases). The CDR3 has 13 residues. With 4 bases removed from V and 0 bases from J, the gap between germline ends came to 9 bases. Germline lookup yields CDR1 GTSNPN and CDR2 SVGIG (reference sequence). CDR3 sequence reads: CAWIGVMNTEAFF. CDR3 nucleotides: TGTGCCTGGATAGGGGTCATGAACACTGAAGCTTTCTTT.

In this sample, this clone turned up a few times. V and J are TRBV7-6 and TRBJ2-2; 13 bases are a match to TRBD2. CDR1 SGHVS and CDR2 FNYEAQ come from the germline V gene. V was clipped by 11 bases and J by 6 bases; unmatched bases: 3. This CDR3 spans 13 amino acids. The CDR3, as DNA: TGTGCCGTTGGACTAGCGGGAGCCGGGGAGCTGTTTTTT. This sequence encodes CAVGLAGAGELFF.

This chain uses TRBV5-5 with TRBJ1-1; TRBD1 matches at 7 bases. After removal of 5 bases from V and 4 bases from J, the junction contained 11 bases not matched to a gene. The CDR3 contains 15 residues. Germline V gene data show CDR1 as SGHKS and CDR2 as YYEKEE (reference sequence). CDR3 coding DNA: TGTGCCAGCAGGAGGGGGACAGAATACTTCACTGAAGCTTTCTTT. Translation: CASRRGTEYFTEAFF. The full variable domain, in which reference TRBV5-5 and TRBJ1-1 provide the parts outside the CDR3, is DAGVTQSPTHLIKTRGQQVTLRCSPISGHKSVSWYQQVLGQGPQFIFQYYEKEERGRGNFPDRFSARQFPNYSSELNVNALLLGDSALYLCASRRGTEYFTEAFFGQGTRLTVV.

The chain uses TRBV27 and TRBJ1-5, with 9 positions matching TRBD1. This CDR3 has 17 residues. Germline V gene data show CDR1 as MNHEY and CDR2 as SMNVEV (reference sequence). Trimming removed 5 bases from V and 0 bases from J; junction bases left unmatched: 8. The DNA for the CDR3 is TGTGCCAGCAGTATACGACAGGGGGGTAATAGCAATCAGCCCCAGCATTTT. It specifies CASSIRQGGNSNQPQHF.

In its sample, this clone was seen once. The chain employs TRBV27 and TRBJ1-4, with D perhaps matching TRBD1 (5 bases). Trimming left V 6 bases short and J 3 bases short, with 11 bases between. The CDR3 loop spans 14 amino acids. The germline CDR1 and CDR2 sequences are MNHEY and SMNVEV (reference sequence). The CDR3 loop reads CASRRIGANEKLFF. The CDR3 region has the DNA TGTGCCAGCAGAAGGATAGGGGCTAATGAAAAACTGTTTTTT.

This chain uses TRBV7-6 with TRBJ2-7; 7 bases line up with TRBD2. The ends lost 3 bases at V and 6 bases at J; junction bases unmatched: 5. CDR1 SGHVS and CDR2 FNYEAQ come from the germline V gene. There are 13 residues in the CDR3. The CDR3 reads CASSLEGGSEQYF. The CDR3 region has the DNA TGTGCCAGCAGCTTGGAGGGAGGGAGCGAGCAGTACTTC.

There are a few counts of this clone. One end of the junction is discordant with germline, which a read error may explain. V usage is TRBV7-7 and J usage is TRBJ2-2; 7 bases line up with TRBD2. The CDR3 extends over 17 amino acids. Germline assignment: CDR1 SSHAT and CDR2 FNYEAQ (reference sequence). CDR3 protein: CASSSKLSGINTGELFF. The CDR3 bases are TGTGCTAGCAGCTCGAAGTTAAGCGGGATCAACACCGGGGAGCTGTTTTTT.

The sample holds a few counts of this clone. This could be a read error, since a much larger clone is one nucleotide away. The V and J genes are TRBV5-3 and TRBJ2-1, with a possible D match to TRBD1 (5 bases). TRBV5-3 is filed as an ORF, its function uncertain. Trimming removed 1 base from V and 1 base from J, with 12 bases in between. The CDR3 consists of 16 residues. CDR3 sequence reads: CARSLSLRQSYNEQFF. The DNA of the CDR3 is TGTGCCAGAAGCTTGTCCCTTCGACAGTCCTACAATGAGCAGTTCTTC.

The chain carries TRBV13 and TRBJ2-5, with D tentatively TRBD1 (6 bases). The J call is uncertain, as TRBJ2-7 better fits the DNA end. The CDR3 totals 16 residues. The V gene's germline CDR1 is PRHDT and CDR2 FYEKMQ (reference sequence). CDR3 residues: CASSGFGPGETYEQYF. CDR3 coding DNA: TGTGCCAGCAGCGGATTTGGTCCAGGGGAAACCTACGAGCAGTACTTC.

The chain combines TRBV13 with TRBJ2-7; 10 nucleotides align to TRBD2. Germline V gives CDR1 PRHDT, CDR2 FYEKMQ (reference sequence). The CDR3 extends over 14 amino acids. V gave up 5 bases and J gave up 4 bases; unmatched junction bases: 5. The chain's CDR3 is CASSISGRRYEQYF. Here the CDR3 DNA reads TGTGCCAGCAGCATTAGCGGGAGGCGGTACGAGCAGTACTTC. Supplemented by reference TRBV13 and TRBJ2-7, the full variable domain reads AAGVIQSPRHLIKEKRETATLKCYPIPRHDTVYWYQQGPGQDPQFLISFYEKMQSDKGSIPDRFSAQQFSDYHSELNMSSLELGDSALYFCASSISGRRYEQYFGPGTRLTVT.

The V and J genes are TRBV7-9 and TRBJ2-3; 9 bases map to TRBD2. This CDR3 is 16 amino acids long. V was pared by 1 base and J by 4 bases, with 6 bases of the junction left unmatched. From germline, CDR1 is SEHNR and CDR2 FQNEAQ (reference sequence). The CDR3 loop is CASSLEAGGPSDTQYF. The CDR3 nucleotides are TGTGCCAGCAGCTTAGAGGCGGGAGGGCCCTCAGATACGCAGTATTTT.

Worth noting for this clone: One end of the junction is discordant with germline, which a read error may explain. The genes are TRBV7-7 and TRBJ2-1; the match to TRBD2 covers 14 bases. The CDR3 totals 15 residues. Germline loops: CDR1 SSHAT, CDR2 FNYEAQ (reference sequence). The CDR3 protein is CASSYGTSGSNEQFF. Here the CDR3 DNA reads TGTGCTAGCAGCTACGGGACTAGCGGGAGCAATGAGCAGTTCTTC.

The CDR3 DNA is TGCAGCGTTGTCTGGACAGCCACCAACACCGGGGAGCTGTTTTTT. Protein sequence: CSVVWTATNTGELFF. V usage is TRBV29-1 and J usage is TRBJ2-2; perhaps TRBD1 as D (6 bases). Germline CDR1 and CDR2: SQVTM and ANQGSEA. The CDR3 loop spans 15 amino acids. The ends were cut back, 4 bases at V and 2 bases at J, with 14 bases in the middle.

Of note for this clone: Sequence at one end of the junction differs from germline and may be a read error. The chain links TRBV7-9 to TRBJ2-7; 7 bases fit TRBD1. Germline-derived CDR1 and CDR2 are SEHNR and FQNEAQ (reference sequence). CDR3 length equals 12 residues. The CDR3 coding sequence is TGCGCCAGCAGCCAAGATACAGGGGACCAGTACTTC. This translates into CASSQDTGDQYF. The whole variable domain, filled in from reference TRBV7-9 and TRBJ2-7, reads DTGVSQNPRHKITKRGQNVTFRCDPISEHNRLYWYRQTLGQGPEFLTYFQNEAQLEKSRLLSDRFSAERPKGSFSTLEIQRTEQGDSAMYLCASSQDTGDQYFGPGTRLTVT.

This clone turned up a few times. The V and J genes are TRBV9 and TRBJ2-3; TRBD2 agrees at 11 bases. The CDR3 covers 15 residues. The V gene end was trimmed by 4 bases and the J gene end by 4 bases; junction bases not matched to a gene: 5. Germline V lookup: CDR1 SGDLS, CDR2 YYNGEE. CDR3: CASSLTSGGSDTQYF. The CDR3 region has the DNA TGTGCCAGCAGCCTCACTAGCGGGGGTTCAGATACGCAGTATTTT.